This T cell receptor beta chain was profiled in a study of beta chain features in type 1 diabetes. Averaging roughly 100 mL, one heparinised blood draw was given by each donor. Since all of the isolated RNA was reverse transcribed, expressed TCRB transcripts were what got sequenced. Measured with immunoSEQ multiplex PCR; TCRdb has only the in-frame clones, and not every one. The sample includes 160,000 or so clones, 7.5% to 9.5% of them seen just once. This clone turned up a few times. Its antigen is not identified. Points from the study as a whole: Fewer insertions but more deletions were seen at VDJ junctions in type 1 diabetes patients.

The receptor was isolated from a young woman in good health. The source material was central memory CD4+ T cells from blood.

The CDR3 reads CASSLGDRIYTEAFF. In DNA form, the CDR3 reads TGCGCCAGCAGCTTGGGGGACAGGATATACACTGAAGCTTTCTTT. The chain is built from TRBV5-1 and TRBJ1-1; 8 nucleotides align to TRBD1. The CDR3 covers 15 residues. J was trimmed by 3 bases and V by 0 bases; bases with no gene match: 4. CDR1 SGHRS and CDR2 YFSETQ come from the germline V gene. Drawing the rest from reference TRBV5-1 and TRBJ1-1, the complete variable domain is KAGVTQTPRYLIKTRGQQVTLSCSPISGHRSVSWYQQTPGQGLQFLFEYFSETQRNKGNFPGRFSGRQFSNSRSEMNVSTLELGDSALYLCASSLGDRIYTEAFFGQGTRLTVV.